This TCR beta chain was documented in a study of cytomegalovirus exposure and HLA in healthy donors (TCRdb year 2017). For the wider study: According to an earlier analysis of 450 to 650 of the donors, roughly 180 million T cells yielded over 100 million unique TCR beta sequences and about 300 Gb of sequence data. Among 300 to 500 genotyped donors of the cohort, an average of around 220,000 unique TCR beta nucleotide sequences was sequenced per donor, of which 15% to 20% were non-productive. The study profiled the T cell repertoires of under 700 subjects by immunosequencing and related them to cytomegalovirus serostatus. To predict cytomegalovirus infection status, the study combined high-throughput TCR immunosequencing, statistical association of individual TCRs with disease status, and machine learning. A later analysis re-examined previously published TCR beta repertoires from roughly 650 donors and added high-resolution HLA genotyping to investigate patterns of TCR occurrence. Rather than using new phenotypic data, the later analysis identified candidate immune exposures from TCR beta sequences and from how often those sequences occurred across donors. In a later genetic analysis, genome-wide SNP genotypes for about 60% of the 666 donors were used, and that subset was treated as a discovery cohort. To decide whether each TCR beta V gene segment behaved as functional or pseudogenic, an earlier analysis of 587 of the donors relied on high-throughput TCR beta sequencing. Every repertoire in the discovery cohort had been generated on one and the same sequencing platform. Approximately 310 gigabases of sequencing data and approximately 85 million unique TCR sequences were included in an early release covering over 600 HLA-typed donors. Class I and class II HLA loci were covered by the typing at four-digit resolution. Typing coverage differed by locus: A, B, C, DRB1 and DQB1 were typed in about 620-640 donors, DQA1 in 500 to 550, DPA1 in 600 to 610, and DPB1 in 450 to 480. Donor age, sex, ethnicity and CMV serostatus were collected together with the repertoire data. The genetic ancestry cluster associated with self-reported Caucasian donors included over 65% of the roughly 380 genotyped donors. Because of strong linkage in the cohort, roughly five DR-DQ haplotypes were treated as single units for association and clustering. In addition to the first cohort of 650 to 800 subjects, a separate validation cohort of around 110 different subjects was used. The study aimed to test whether cataloging public T cell receptors could reveal signatures of past pathogen exposure. What the authors observed across the whole study: Most CMV-associated TCR beta chains appeared to be HLA-restricted in a later analysis, and the HLA associations seemed to be driven largely by CMV exposure. Sequencing depth was assumed to be roughly uniform across donors in the presence/absence analyses, though that assumption may not hold. Cytomegalovirus status was reported to be diagnosed by the classifier with high specificity and sensitivity in both the original and validation cohorts. Because counts were too low, fewer than 20 rarely observed V segments, including chromosome 9 orphons, were excluded from the earlier analysis of around 590 of the donors. In the study, about 150 TCR beta chains were listed as associated with cytomegalovirus. Only TCR beta chains were sequenced in this cohort, and the absence of alpha or paired-chain data limited detectable features. Some IMGT-functional V segments, including TRBV6-2 and TRBV6-3, could not be told apart with the 87-base-pair reads, so those segments were excluded. A further reported finding was that TCR beta sequences accurately predicted the HLA-A and HLA-B alleles for most subjects in the first cohort. Immune exposure information for the cohort was limited to CMV serostatus. A few of the identified cytomegalovirus-associated TCR beta chains were confirmed in vitro to be specific for cytomegalovirus antigens. In a later genetic analysis, a missense DCLRE1C variant was associated with V-gene and J-gene trimming of TCR beta chains, and the association was replicated in an independent cohort. A cluster of highly shared sequence variants was judged likely to represent a technical artifact of the sequencing pipeline. At a false discovery rate of 0.05, a later analysis linked some 17,000 TCR beta sequences to specific HLA alleles. It was suggested by the authors that the approach could potentially be generalized to other disease states and immunological phenotypes. HLA typing was unavailable for some donors at each locus, so association tests used only the typed subset. Strong co-occurrence of HLA alleles, especially DR and DQ, made assigning TCR associations to individual alleles difficult. According to a later genetic analysis, donors in an Asian-associated ancestry cluster had fewer N-insertions in productive TCRs than the roughly 660-donor mean. Linkage disequilibrium might explain the correlated functional status among segregating V segments, but an unknown experimental factor could not be ruled out. Several of the top co-occurrence clusters appeared to be linked to parvovirus B19, influenza, CMV and Epstein-Barr virus, according to a later analysis. In a later analysis, the rate of TCR association differed among HLA loci, with DRB1 alleles having the most associated TCRs and HLA-C alleles having the fewest. In a later analysis, HLA-associated TCR beta chains were found to be more clonally expanded and to have lower generation probabilities than equally common non-associated chains. In an earlier analysis of approximately 600 of the donors, most TCR beta V segments were observed in productive rearrangements about 87% or about 30% of the time, broadly matching IMGT annotations. Most TCR sequences were seen in very few donors, while some public TCRs were found in many individuals.

Receptors were amplified or captured by the immunoSEQ multiplex PCR assay. A mixture of 60 forward primers for TCR Vbeta segments and 13 reverse primers for TCR Jbeta segments was used in the multiplex PCR. The CDR3 region of rearranged TCR beta genes was amplified from genomic DNA by a multiplex PCR assay. Amplified TCR beta libraries were sequenced as 87-base-pair reads on the Illumina HiSeq System. Processing in the source paper ran as follows. A later analysis tallied tens of millions of unique TCR beta chains across the 666 repertoires, and around 10 million of those chains were shared by two or more donors. A nearest-neighbor algorithm error-corrected the raw reads and collapsed the reads into unique sequences, merging closely related sequences to remove PCR and sequencing errors. Alignment of CDR3 sequences to IMGT reference sequences was used to assign V, D and J gene segments. Each retained sequence needed at least a six-nucleotide match to both a V gene segment and a J gene segment. Rearrangements were called productive when the CDR3 lacked stop codons and stayed in frame with V and J; all others were non-productive. CDR3 was defined by IMGT convention, running from the second conserved V-encoded cysteine to the conserved J-encoded phenylalanine. Sequences without an unambiguous match to a single V gene segment were excluded from the earlier analysis of a few hundred of the donors. In an earlier analysis of 587 of the donors, a V segment was called functional when productive rearrangements were above 56.7%, and segregating when the standard deviation between donors exceeded 5%. A statistical classification framework was built to diagnose cytomegalovirus status from the catalog of TCR beta chain sequences. A later analysis assigned V and J genes by comparing TCR nucleotide sequences with IMGT/GENE-DB human TR gene sequences. Using the TCRdist pipeline, a later analysis assigned CDR3 sequences along with most-parsimonious VDJ recombination scenarios. In a later analysis, each TCR beta chain was defined by its CDR3 amino acid sequence together with its V-gene family, and reads lacking a unique V-gene family were excluded. In a later analysis, around 600 highly shared, low-generation-probability nucleotide sequences were removed to address suspected cross-contamination and a sequencing artifact. A later analysis calculated a clonal expansion index for each public chain from normalized within-repertoire ranks of inferred template counts. In a later analysis, generation probabilities were computed using a VDJ recombination model fitted to out-of-frame rearrangements, and the results were checked against IGoR. Hypergeometric tests were used in a later analysis to score TCR-TCR, TCR-HLA and TCR-CMV co-occurrence, with a repertoire-size bias correction applied to the TCR pairs. To estimate false discovery rates, a later analysis permuted the HLA or CMV assignments 20 times. In a later analysis, co-occurring TCRs were grouped using DBSCAN, and TCRdist sequence similarity was added for clustering within HLA-allele-positive subsets. Repertoires with fewer than 30,000 or more than 120,000 public chains, plus five repertoires with anomalous nucleotide sharing, were excluded from co-occurrence clustering. Imported from immuneACCESS, the table was reduced by TCRdb to in-frame sequences with V and J called. These copies leave out some clones; in studies compared against another copy, an unresolved V gene accounts for under half, and the cause of the remainder is not known. V, J and clone size were drawn from that table, and D and trimming were deduced from the DNA. This sample gives 170,000 or so clones in total; 78% of them show up just once. About 13% of the sample belongs to the ten largest clones.

V lost 5 bases and J lost 4 bases, and the count of bases not matched to a germline gene is 3. The CDR3, cysteine through phenylalanine, is 14 amino acids long. Solely the CDR3 DNA is kept, with 42 bases framed from the first base. The germline V gene provides CDR1 MGHDK and CDR2 SYGVNS. The cohort comprised several hundred healthy bone marrow donors. At the time of sampling, all cohort members were nominally healthy, though unrecorded immune exposures were likely present. The donor tested CMV seropositive, placing the donor among the approximately 290 seropositive members of the cohort. Each donor provided a peripheral blood sample, and peripheral blood mononuclear cells were used for TCR beta sequencing. Genomic DNA was extracted from the blood cell samples with the Qiagen DNeasy Blood Extraction Kit. In the case of this clone: What this receptor recognizes is not known. Per-nucleotide qualities are absent, and no much larger clonotype sits a single base away.

The sequence links TRBV25-1 to TRBJ1-4, with 8 bases matching TRBD1. The sequenced sample consisted of PBMCs. The sequence was obtained from a woman between 50 and 59 years old in good health and CMV-seropositive. The DNA sequence is TGTGCCAGCAGTCGGACAGGGAATAATGAAAAACTGTTTTTT. This gives the protein CASSRTGNNEKLFF.